The sequence of this T cell receptor beta chain was determined in a study of T cell repertoires in cytomegalovirus infection. Across the study: Matching HLA type, along with CMV infection, was indicated by public TCR beta signatures. Broader study findings: Accumulated public TCR beta family frequency recognized individuals carrying CMV together with the relevant HLA.

Trimming shortened V by 0 bases and J by 8 bases, and 12 bases separated the two germline ends. Germline V gives CDR1 SGHNT, CDR2 YYREEE (reference sequence). This CDR3 is 14 amino acids long. With regard to this clonotype: As yet, its antigen is unknown.

TCRdb passed the reads through MiXCR, listing each CDR3 protein once. The sample consists of some 900,000 distinct CDR3 sequences, about 30% of them appearing once. The sequences come from cultured CD8+ T cells from PBMCs, collected from culture after CMV antigen stimulation. This TCR was sampled from a human donor in good health (CMV status not recorded). Some clones in this sample may be carry-over from other donors' samples. V is TRBV5-4 and J is TRBJ2-1; possibly TRBD1 for D (6 bases). As DNA, the CDR3 is TGTGCCAGCAGCTTGGGGACAGAAAGGGATGAGCAGTTCTTC. Translating it yields CASSLGTERDEQFF.